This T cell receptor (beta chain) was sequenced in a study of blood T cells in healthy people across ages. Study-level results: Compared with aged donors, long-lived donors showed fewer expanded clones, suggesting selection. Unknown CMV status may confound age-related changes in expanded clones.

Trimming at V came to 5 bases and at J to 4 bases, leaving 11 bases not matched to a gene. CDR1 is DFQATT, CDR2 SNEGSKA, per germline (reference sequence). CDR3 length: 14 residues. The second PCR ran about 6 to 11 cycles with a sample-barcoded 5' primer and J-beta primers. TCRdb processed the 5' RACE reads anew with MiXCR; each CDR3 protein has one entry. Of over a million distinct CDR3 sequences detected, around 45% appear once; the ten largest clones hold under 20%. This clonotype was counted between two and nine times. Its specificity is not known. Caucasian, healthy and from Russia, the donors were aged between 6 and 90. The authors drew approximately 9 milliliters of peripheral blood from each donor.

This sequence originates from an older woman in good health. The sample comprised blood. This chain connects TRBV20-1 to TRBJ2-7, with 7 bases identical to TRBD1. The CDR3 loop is CSAVTRTGEYEQYF. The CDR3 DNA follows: TGCAGTGCTGTCACTAGGACAGGAGAATACGAGCAGTACTTC.